Presented here are 3 T cell receptor beta chains from one specimen sequenced in a study of blood T cell repertoires in COVID-19. Sequencing used immunoSEQ multiplex PCR; TCRdb keeps in-frame clones, though not all of them. The sample includes 80,000 to 100,000 clones, less than 85% of them seen just once. Sequencing was carried out using peripheral blood. These receptors were collected from a man in his 70s with COVID-19, enrolled during active disease.

V gene TRBV19 combines with J gene TRBJ1-1; D is perhaps TRBD1 (6 bases). Germline V CDR1 and CDR2: LNHDA, SQIVND (reference sequence). Trimming took off 3 bases at V and 1 base at J, with 9 bases between the two ends. CDR3 length equals 14 residues. Here the CDR3 reads CASSISTGNTEAFF. Written as DNA, the CDR3 is TGTGCCAGTAGTATCTCGACAGGGAACACTGAAGCTTTCTTT.

V usage is TRBV6-5 and J usage is TRBJ1-1; TRBD1 is a possible D gene (6 bases). This CDR3 contains 12 residues. CDR1 MNHEY and CDR2 SVGAGI come from the germline V gene. V was shortened by 7 bases and J by 6 bases, with 12 bases between the two germline ends. This CDR3 is CASNSGGPEAFF. The CDR3 region has the DNA TGTGCCAGCAACTCGGGGGGGCCTGAAGCTTTCTTT.

The table lists this clone with a count of one. This rearrangement joins TRBV27 to TRBJ1-2; D perhaps matches TRBD1 (5 bases). The CDR3 is 13 amino acids. Germline CDR1 reads MNHEY; CDR2 reads SMNVEV (reference sequence). Between the trimmed V and J ends, which lost 5 bases and 8 bases, there was a span of 15 bases. CDR3 nucleotides: TGTGCCAGCAGTCAGACAGCTCTGGGCGGCTACACCTTC. It translates to CASSQTALGGYTF.